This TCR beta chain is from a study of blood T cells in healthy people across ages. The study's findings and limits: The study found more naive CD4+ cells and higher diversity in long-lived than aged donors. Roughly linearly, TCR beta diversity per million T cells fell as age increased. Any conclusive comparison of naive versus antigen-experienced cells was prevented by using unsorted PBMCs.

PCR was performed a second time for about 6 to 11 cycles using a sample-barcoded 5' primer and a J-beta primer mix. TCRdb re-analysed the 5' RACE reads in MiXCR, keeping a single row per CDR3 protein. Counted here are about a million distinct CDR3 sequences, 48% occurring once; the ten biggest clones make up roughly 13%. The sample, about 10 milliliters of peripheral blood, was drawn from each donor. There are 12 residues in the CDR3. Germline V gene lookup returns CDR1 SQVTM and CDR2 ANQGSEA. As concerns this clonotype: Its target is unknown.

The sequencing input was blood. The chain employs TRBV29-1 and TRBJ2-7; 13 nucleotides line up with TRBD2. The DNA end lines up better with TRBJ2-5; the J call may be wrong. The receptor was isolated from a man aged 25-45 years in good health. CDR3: CSGTSGRQTQYF. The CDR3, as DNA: TGCAGCGGGACTAGCGGGAGACAGACCCAGTACTTC.